This T cell receptor (beta chain) was recorded in a study of beta chain features in type 1 diabetes. Overall study findings and caveats: Shorter TCRB CDR3s, moderately but significantly so, marked every one of the four CD4+ subsets in Type 1 diabetes patients. Naive, central memory and Treg TCRB repertoires appeared more alike in patients than in healthy donors.

Concerning this clone itself: Its antigen is as yet unknown. In the same sample, other DNA sequences code for this CDR3.

Blood was drawn once from each donor into heparinised tubes. The draws averaged about 120 mL. All of the isolated RNA was reverse transcribed, so expressed TCRB transcripts were sequenced. The protocol was immunoSEQ multiplex PCR, while the TCRdb copy is restricted to in-frame clones and leaves out a portion. The table has about half a million clones, around 30% seen once; the top ten hold around 0.065%. Trimming cost V 2 bases and J 2 bases, with 3 bases left between them. Germline values: CDR1 ENHRY, CDR2 SYGVKD. The CDR3 contains 12 residues. The TCR originated in a man aged 18-30 years in good health. Input material: naive CD4+ T cells from blood. This chain links TRBV10-3 with TRBJ2-5; no definite D call. The CDR3 sequence: CAISEGQETQYF. The CDR3 bases are TGTGCCATCAGTGAGGGACAAGAGACCCAGTACTTC.